The present entry profiles one T cell receptor beta chain with its context. The data are from a study of cytomegalovirus exposure and HLA in healthy donors. While unrecorded immune exposures were likely, the donors were nominally healthy when sampled. PCR primers comprised 60 Vbeta and 13 Jbeta primers. Assay used: immunoSEQ multiplex PCR; TCRdb lists only in-frame clones, some missing. The repertoire has 60,000 to 80,000 clones, 70% to 75% of them found once; the top ten carry roughly 5.2%. This TCR was sampled from a woman aged 25 to 45 in good health and CMV-seronegative. Input material: PBMCs.

The CDR3 bases are TGTGCCAGTAGTATCAGGGGTTACTCCTACGAGCAGTACTTC. It is translated as CASSIRGYSYEQYF. The rearrangement joins TRBV19 to TRBJ2-7; TRBD1 might be the D (6 bases). This CDR3 contains 14 residues. Trimming stripped 3 bases from V and 0 bases from J, with 9 bases between. Germline assignment: CDR1 LNHDA and CDR2 SQIVND (reference sequence).